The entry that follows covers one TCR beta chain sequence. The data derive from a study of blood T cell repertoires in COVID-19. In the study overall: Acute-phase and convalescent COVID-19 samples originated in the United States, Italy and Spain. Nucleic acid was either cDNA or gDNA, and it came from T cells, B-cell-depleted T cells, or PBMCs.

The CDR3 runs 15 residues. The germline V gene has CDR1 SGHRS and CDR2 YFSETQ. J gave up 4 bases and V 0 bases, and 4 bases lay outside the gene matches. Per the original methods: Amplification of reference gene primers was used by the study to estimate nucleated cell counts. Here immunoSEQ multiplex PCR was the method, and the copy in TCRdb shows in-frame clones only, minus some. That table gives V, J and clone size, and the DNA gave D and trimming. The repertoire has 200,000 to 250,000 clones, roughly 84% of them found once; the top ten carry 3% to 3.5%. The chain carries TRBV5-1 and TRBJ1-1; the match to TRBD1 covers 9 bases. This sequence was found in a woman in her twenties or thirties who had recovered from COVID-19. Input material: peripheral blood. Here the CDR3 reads CASSLAQTGGTEAFF. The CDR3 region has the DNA TGCGCCAGCAGCTTGGCTCAGACAGGGGGCACTGAAGCTTTCTTT. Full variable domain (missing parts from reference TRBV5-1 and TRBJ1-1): KAGVTQTPRYLIKTRGQQVTLSCSPISGHRSVSWYQQTPGQGLQFLFEYFSETQRNKGNFPGRFSGRQFSNSRSEMNVSTLELGDSALYLCASSLAQTGGTEAFFGQGTRLTVV.